This T cell receptor (beta chain) was found in a study of human T cells and chemical hapten exposure. Stated time point: patch test 3, about 24 weeks after DPC sensitization. Noted treatment: therapeutic diphenylcyclopropenone sensitization with weekly scalp DPC. MiXCR was run by TCRdb on the RACE reads, yielding one entry per CDR3 protein. Of about 200,000 distinct CDR3 sequences in the sample, more than 20% were seen once. This CDR3 has 14 residues. Trimming pared 0 bases from V and 5 bases from J, leaving 8 bases between. Germline V gives CDR1 SGHTA, CDR2 FQGNSA. This clonotype was sampled from a woman between 35 and 50 years old with alopecia areata. Some clones in this sample may be carry-over from other donors' samples. The chain links TRBV7-2 to TRBJ2-1, with D tentatively TRBD2 (6 bases). Source: whole blood, taken in connection with sensitization to the hapten diphenylcyclopropenone (DPC). In DNA form, the CDR3 reads TGTGCCAGCAGCTTAGCGAGGACTAACAATGAGCAGTTCTTC. Its protein product is CASSLARTNNEQFF.